The rows below give T cell receptor beta chains drawn from one sample of a study of blood T cell repertoires in COVID-19. The data were produced by immunoSEQ multiplex PCR, yet TCRdb's version contains in-frame clones alone and is incomplete. Here the sample spans approximately 82,000 clones, around 80% being singletons. Sequencing was done on a sample of peripheral blood. The receptors stem from a woman aged 70-85 years with acute or convalescent COVID-19. The CDR3 runs from the conserved cysteine through the conserved F or W. D genes are given only for firm matches. Clone size is shown for a subset of rows, as once, few, many or a class of expanded clone.

v_call	clone_size	j_call	d_call	cdr3_aa	cdr3_nt
TRBV5-1	NA	TRBJ1-1	TRBD1	CASSIQGQGVTEAFF	TGCGCCAGCAGCATACAGGGACAGGGGGTGACTGAAGCTTTCTTT
TRBV2	NA	TRBJ2-5	TRBD2	CASKVRGRSETQYF	TGTGCCAGCAAGGTCCGCGGGAGGTCAGAGACCCAGTACTTC
TRBV9	once	TRBJ2-1	TRBD2	CASSGASGSGGEQFF	TGTGCCAGCAGCGGGGCTAGCGGGAGCGGGGGTGAGCAGTTCTTC
TRBV3-1/TRBV3-2	once	TRBJ2-7	NA	CASSQDVGGSYEQYF	TGTGCCAGCAGCCAAGATGTAGGGGGCTCCTACGAGCAGTACTTC
TRBV3-1/TRBV3-2	NA	TRBJ1-6	NA	CASSLQDARDSPLHF	TGTGCCAGCAGCCTACAGGATGCCCGGGATTCACCCCTCCACTTT
TRBV6-2/TRBV6-3	NA	TRBJ2-1	TRBD2	CASSYSGLAGEEQFF	TGTGCCAGCAGTTACTCCGGTCTAGCGGGAGAAGAGCAGTTCTTC
TRBV10-3	once	TRBJ2-7	TRBD1	CAIRPSRTGRGEQYF	TGTGCCATCAGACCCAGCCGGACAGGACGGGGCGAGCAGTACTTC
TRBV25-1	NA	TRBJ2-5	NA	CASSEWSAETQYF	TGTGCCAGCAGTGAATGGAGTGCGGAGACCCAGTACTTC
TRBV2	NA	TRBJ2-3	NA	CASSETGNTQYF	TGTGCCAGCAGTGAAACGGGAAATACGCAGTATTTT
TRBV7-2	NA	TRBJ2-5	TRBD1	CASSQETGWETQYF	TGTGCCAGCAGCCAAGAGACAGGGTGGGAGACCCAGTACTTC
TRBV10-2	NA	TRBJ2-5	TRBD2	CASSDGSGSGTQYF	TGCGCCAGCAGTGACGGTAGCGGGAGTGGGACCCAGTACTTC
TRBV4-2	NA	TRBJ2-7	TRBD1	CASSQDLAGQGYEQYF	TGTGCCAGCAGCCAAGATCTGGCGGGACAGGGGTACGAGCAGTACTTC
TRBV3-1/TRBV3-2	NA	TRBJ2-2	NA	CASSQAPGDGTGELFF	TGTGCCAGCAGCCAAGCACCGGGAGATGGAACCGGGGAGCTGTTTTTT
TRBV13	NA	TRBJ1-4	TRBD1	CASSLGTGGYEKLFF	TGTGCCAGCAGCTTAGGGACAGGGGGGTACGAAAAACTGTTTTTT
TRBV7-9	NA	TRBJ2-3	TRBD2	CAGGTSGNTDTQYF	TGTGCCGGGGGGACTAGCGGGAACACAGATACGCAGTATTTT
TRBV21-1	NA	TRBJ1-2	NA	CASSKSKQNYGYTF	TGTGCCAGCAGCAAAAGTAAACAAAACTATGGCTACACCTTC
TRBV29-1	NA	TRBJ2-1	NA	CSVESRPEQFF	TGCAGCGTTGAATCCAGGCCTGAGCAGTTCTTC
TRBV18	NA	TRBJ1-3	NA	CASSPSQIFPGNTIYF	TGTGCCAGCTCACCAAGTCAGATATTCCCTGGAAACACCATATATTTT
TRBV5-8	NA	TRBJ1-4	NA	CASSLGIIQGLDEKLFF	TGTGCCAGCAGCTTGGGTATCATCCAGGGACTGGATGAAAAACTGTTTTTT
TRBV30	once	TRBJ2-5	NA	CAWSRRVRETQYF	TGTGCCTGGAGTAGGCGGGTGAGGGAGACCCAGTACTTC
TRBV29-1	NA	TRBJ1-2	TRBD1	CSVDPGTGGYTF	TGCAGCGTCGATCCCGGGACAGGGGGGTACACCTTC
TRBV18	NA	TRBJ2-1	NA	CASLEGGQTIDEQFF	TGTGCCAGCTTAGAGGGGGGGCAGACTATCGATGAGCAGTTCTTC
TRBV27	NA	TRBJ2-1	TRBD2	CASSRTSGGYNEQFF	TGTGCCAGCAGTCGGACTAGCGGGGGCTACAATGAGCAGTTCTTC
TRBV7-9	NA	TRBJ1-4	TRBD1	CASSLAGTGSEKLFF	TGTGCCAGCAGCTTAGCCGGGACAGGGTCTGAAAAACTGTTTTTT
TRBV9	NA	TRBJ2-2	TRBD2	CASSVGLAGVSGELFF	TGTGCCAGCAGCGTGGGACTAGCGGGAGTCTCGGGGGAGCTGTTTTTT
TRBV9	NA	TRBJ1-2	NA	CASSVASAARGYTF	TGTGCCAGCAGCGTAGCTTCCGCAGCGAGAGGCTACACCTTC
TRBV30	once	TRBJ1-1	NA	CAWTSINGVGTEAFF	TGTGCCTGGACATCGATAAACGGGGTCGGCACTGAAGCTTTCTTT
TRBV25-1	NA	TRBJ1-2	NA	CASDSDYYGYTF	TGTGCTTCGGACAGTGATTACTATGGCTACACCTTC
TRBV2	NA	TRBJ2-1	TRBD2	CASSELAGRYNEQFF	TGTGCCAGCAGTGAACTAGCGGGACGGTACAATGAGCAGTTCTTC
TRBV3-1/TRBV3-2	NA	TRBJ2-6	TRBD1	CASSPRGQTGANVLTF	TGTGCCAGCAGCCCCAGGGGGCAAACTGGGGCCAACGTCCTGACTTTC
TRBV3-1/TRBV3-2	NA	TRBJ2-3	TRBD2	CASSQDSGGVTSTDTQYF	TGTGCCAGCAGCCAAGATAGCGGGGGGGTTACTAGCACAGATACGCAGTATTTT
TRBV7-2	NA	TRBJ2-7	TRBD2	CASSLGGRAYEQYF	TGTGCCAGCAGCTTAGGCGGGAGGGCCTACGAGCAGTACTTC
TRBV7-2	few	TRBJ1-5	NA	CASSLETEVNQPQHF	TGTGCCAGCAGCCTTGAGACAGAAGTCAATCAGCCCCAGCATTTT
TRBV2	NA	TRBJ1-1	NA	CASSYMLAFF	TGTGCCAGCAGTTATATGTTGGCTTTCTTT
TRBV19	NA	TRBJ2-7	NA	CASSIGGGAAEQYF	TGTGCCAGTAGTATAGGAGGGGGGGCGGCCGAGCAGTACTTC
TRBV2	NA	TRBJ2-3	TRBD2	CATQGLAGSDTQYF	TGTGCCACGCAGGGACTAGCGGGATCAGATACGCAGTATTTT
TRBV13	NA	TRBJ2-7	NA	CASSPRLAGGDEQYF	TGTGCCAGCAGCCCCCGACTAGCTGGGGGCGACGAGCAGTACTTC
TRBV2	NA	TRBJ2-3	TRBD2	CASTREGDTDTQYF	TGTGCCAGCACCCGGGAGGGGGACACAGATACGCAGTATTTT
TRBV7-3	NA	TRBJ2-3	TRBD2	CASSSGGFSDTQYF	TGTGCCAGCAGCTCCGGGGGGTTTTCAGATACGCAGTATTTT
TRBV2	NA	TRBJ2-1	TRBD2	CASSERTRLNEQFF	TGTGCCAGCAGTGAAAGGACTAGACTCAATGAGCAGTTCTTC
TRBV28	few	TRBJ1-2	NA	CASSLNDRFYGYTF	TGTGCCAGCAGTTTAAACGACAGGTTCTATGGCTACACCTTC
TRBV6-5	NA	TRBJ1-2	NA	CASTPFTNYGYTF	TGTGCCAGCACCCCGTTTACAAACTATGGCTACACCTTC
TRBV24-1	NA	TRBJ2-3	TRBD2	CATSDAGGTDTQYF	TGTGCCACCAGTGATGCGGGAGGTACAGATACGCAGTATTTT
TRBV3-1/TRBV3-2	once	TRBJ1-4	NA	CASSQTGTSYEKLFF	TGTGCCAGCAGCCAGACCGGGACAAGCTATGAAAAACTGTTTTTT
TRBV30	NA	TRBJ2-7	NA	CAWSSRGAHEQYF	TGTGCCTGGAGTTCCAGGGGAGCTCACGAGCAGTACTTC
TRBV27	NA	TRBJ2-1	TRBD2	CASSFLGTSGDNEQFF	TGTGCCAGCAGTTTCCTCGGGACTAGCGGAGACAATGAGCAGTTCTTC
TRBV6-5	NA	TRBJ2-1	TRBD2	CASGPSGGLNEQFF	TGTGCCAGCGGGCCTAGCGGGGGCCTCAATGAGCAGTTCTTC
TRBV6-1	once	TRBJ2-7	NA	CASSEAPEGATYEQYF	TGTGCCAGCAGTGAAGCGCCTGAGGGAGCCACCTACGAGCAGTACTTC
TRBV2	NA	TRBJ1-1	NA	CASSESQLNTEAFF	TGTGCCAGCAGTGAGTCACAGCTGAACACTGAAGCTTTCTTT
TRBV7-2	NA	TRBJ1-2	TRBD1	CASSLATGESYGYTF	TGTGCCAGCAGCTTAGCGACAGGGGAATCCTATGGCTACACCTTC